One and the same sample provided the 24 T cell receptor beta chains below, sequenced in a study of T cell responses to AZD1222 COVID-19 vaccine. TCRdb keeps only in-frame clones here, not all; method: immunoSEQ multiplex PCR. The top ten clones hold approximately 21% of a sample with just under 95,000 clones, approximately 91% of them seen once. Sequencing was performed on peripheral blood, taken on day 0 of AZD1222 vaccination. The receptors here all came from an adult in good health.

The chain couples TRBV7-2 to TRBJ1-1, with D unclear. Germline assignment: CDR1 SGHTA and CDR2 FQGNSA. Deletions cut 1 base from V and 0 bases from J, with 9 bases between. The CDR3 is 15 residues long. The CDR3 DNA reads TGTGCCAGCAGCTTAGTGCACGGCATGAACACTGAAGCTTTCTTT. Amino acid sequence: CASSLVHGMNTEAFF.

This sequence joins TRBV27 and TRBJ1-3; D is perhaps TRBD1 (5 bases). This CDR3 comprises 19 residues. CDR1 is MNHEY and CDR2 is SMNVEV in the germline V gene (reference sequence). V was pared by 3 bases and J by 2 bases, with 23 bases between. CDR3 in DNA: TGTGCCAGCAGTTTTTTTATACGACGGACACCCAAGCCTGGAAACACCATATATTTT. Amino acid sequence: CASSFFIRRTPKPGNTIYF.

This clone was seen once. The genes are TRBV5-5 and TRBJ1-1; D perhaps matches TRBD1 (6 bases). The CDR3 consists of 14 residues. Germline V lookup: CDR1 SGHKS, CDR2 YYEKEE (reference sequence). The germline V and J ends were trimmed by 4 bases and 1 base, with 11 bases remaining between them. The CDR3 here is CASSLGQTNTEAFF. The CDR3 nucleotides read TGTGCCAGCAGCCTTGGACAGACGAACACTGAAGCTTTCTTT.

The rearrangement uses TRBV29-1 and TRBJ1-5; 11 nucleotides agree with TRBD1. The germline V gene has CDR1 SQVTM and CDR2 ANQGSEA. The J segment lost 2 bases and the V segment lost 6 bases, leaving 6 bases of the junction unmatched. This CDR3 is 15 amino acids long. The CDR3 loop is CSVGQGGVGNQPQHF. DNA for the CDR3: TGCAGCGTGGGACAGGGGGGTGTTGGCAATCAGCCCCAGCATTTT.

This clone was seen only a few times. The chain couples TRBV5-1 to TRBJ2-7, with 12 bases fitting TRBD1. This CDR3 region has 15 residues. Germline CDR1 SGHRS, CDR2 YFSETQ. Trimming at V came to 0 bases and at J to 6 bases, leaving 4 bases not matched to a gene. In nucleotides, the CDR3 is TGCGCCAGCAGCTTGGCAGGGGACAGGGGGCTCGAGCAGTACTTC. Its protein product is CASSLAGDRGLEQYF.

V gene TRBV7-2 combines with J gene TRBJ2-7; tentative D call: TRBD1 (6 bases). Trimming pared 4 bases from V and 5 bases from J, leaving 18 bases between. Germline lookup yields CDR1 SGHTA and CDR2 FQGNSA. The CDR3 consists of 15 residues. The CDR3 DNA is TGTGCCAGCAGCTCGAAAGGCAGGGGATCGGACGAGCAGTACTTC. It is translated as CASSSKGRGSDEQYF.

The V and J genes are TRBV29-1 and TRBJ2-5, with TRBD1 identical over 8 bases. Germline V gene sequence: CDR1 SQVTM, CDR2 ANQGSEA. The V and J ends lost 7 bases and 5 bases, in that order; junction bases with no gene match: 12. CDR3 length equals 14 residues. The CDR3 protein is CSAGQTNRGETQYF. The CDR3 DNA sequence: TGCAGCGCAGGGCAGACTAACAGGGGGGAGACCCAGTACTTC.

This rearrangement joins TRBV6-5 to TRBJ1-6; 9 bases fit TRBD1. The CDR3 length is 15 residues. CDR1 is MNHEY and CDR2 is SVGAGI in the germline V gene. Unmatched junction bases numbered 4, after V lost 1 base and J lost 9 bases. CDR3 loop: CASSYYGTGSSPLHF. Here the CDR3 DNA reads TGTGCCAGCAGTTACTACGGGACAGGGTCTTCACCCCTCCACTTT.

The chain employs TRBV6-5 and TRBJ2-5, with 7 bases fitting TRBD2. The CDR3 contains 15 residues. Trimming cost V 7 bases and J 4 bases; bases outside gene matches: 12. From germline, CDR1 is MNHEY and CDR2 SVGAGI. Written as DNA, the CDR3 is TGTGCCAGCATCATGGGGACTACACCACTAGAGACCCAGTACTTC. This encodes CASIMGTTPLETQYF.

The CDR3 coding sequence is TGCGCCAGCAGCCCCCTCTTGGAAAATTCACCCCTCCACTTT. It is translated as CASSPLLENSPLHF. This rearrangement joins TRBV4-3 to TRBJ1-6; D call uncertain. V lost 4 bases and J 7 bases, leaving 11 bases between the germline ends. The CDR3 covers 14 residues. CDR1 and CDR2 from the germline V gene are LGHNA and YSLEER.

The rearrangement uses TRBV14 and TRBJ1-2; no reliable D call. Trimming removed 4 bases from V and 1 base from J, with 10 bases in between. This CDR3 comprises 14 residues. CDR1 is SGHDN, CDR2 FVKESK, per germline. The CDR3 protein is CASSLAGVNYGYTF. The CDR3 DNA reads TGTGCCAGCAGCCTCGCCGGGGTTAACTATGGCTACACCTTC.

This chain links TRBV9 with TRBJ2-2; 8 nucleotides align to TRBD1. This CDR3 is built from 17 residues. V was clipped by 0 bases and J by 7 bases; unmatched bases: 11. Looked up from germline, CDR1 is SGDLS and CDR2 is YYNGEE. DNA for the CDR3: TGTGCCAGCAGCGTAGTAGCCAGGGGGCTCCATGGCGGGGAGCTGTTTTTT. Translated, it gives CASSVVARGLHGGELFF.

The V gene is TRBV4-3, the J gene TRBJ2-7; no clear D gene. The germline V and J ends were trimmed by 1 base and 8 bases, with 12 bases remaining between them. CDR3 length: 13 amino acids. From germline, CDR1 is LGHNA and CDR2 YSLEER. CDR3 region: CASSQALMEQQYF. Written as DNA, the CDR3 is TGCGCCAGCAGCCAAGCCCTAATGGAGCAGCAGTACTTC.

The V gene is TRBV5-1, the J gene TRBJ1-2, with D maybe TRBD1 (5 bases). The germline V gene encodes CDR1 SGHRS and CDR2 YFSETQ. V shed 2 bases and J shed 8 bases, with 22 bases lying between them. The CDR3 runs 16 residues. Here the CDR3 DNA reads TGCGCCAGCAGCTTCAAAGTACAGGTTATCCGGATGGGCTACACCTTC. It encodes CASSFKVQVIRMGYTF.

The V gene is TRBV11-2, the J gene TRBJ1-6; D remains ambiguous. Germline V gene data show CDR1 as SGHAT and CDR2 as FQNNGV. Trimming left V 4 bases short and J 0 bases short, with 10 bases between. CDR3 length: 16 amino acids. In DNA, the CDR3 is TGTGCCAGCAGCTCCTACAAGAGCTCCTATAATTCACCCCTCCACTTT. It is translated as CASSSYKSSYNSPLHF.

This chain connects TRBV7-2 to TRBJ2-7; 8 bases match TRBD1. The CDR3 length is 14 residues. Unmatched junction bases numbered 2, after V lost 4 bases and J lost 0 bases. Germline V gene data show CDR1 as SGHTA and CDR2 as FQGNSA. The CDR3 DNA follows: TGTGCCAGCAGCTCAACAGGGGGCTCCTACGAGCAGTACTTC. It translates to CASSSTGGSYEQYF.

The chain employs TRBV4-1 and TRBJ1-2, with D perhaps matching TRBD1 (6 bases). Looked up from germline, CDR1 is MGHRA and CDR2 is YSYEKL. V lost 1 base and J lost 0, with 9 bases in between. The CDR3 is made up of 15 amino acids. The CDR3: CASSQAPGANYGYTF. For the CDR3, the DNA is TGCGCCAGCAGCCAAGCGCCAGGGGCTAACTATGGCTACACCTTC.

The rearrangement joins TRBV28 to TRBJ1-2; 11 nucleotides align to TRBD1. Germline values: CDR1 MDHEN, CDR2 SYDVKM. The V segment lost 3 bases and the J segment 8 bases; nucleotides outside the gene matches: 5. The CDR3 totals 14 residues. The CDR3 DNA sequence: TGTGCCAGCAGTTTTGTTGGACAGGGGGCGGGCTACACCTTC. Translation: CASSFVGQGAGYTF.

V gene TRBV7-9 combines with J gene TRBJ1-2; a weak D match, TRBD1 (5 bases). Germline-derived CDR1 and CDR2 are SEHNR and FQNEAQ (reference sequence). Trimming pared 11 bases from V and 2 bases from J, leaving 9 bases between. CDR3 size: 11 residues. The CDR3 DNA is TGTGCCTCGGACATCAACTATGGCTACACCTTC. This gives the protein CASDINYGYTF.

The chain combines TRBV7-9 with TRBJ1-5; D is undetermined. This CDR3 is 14 amino acids long. V was shortened by 6 bases and J by 0 bases, with 9 bases between the two germline ends. Germline CDR1 reads SEHNR; CDR2 reads FQNEAQ (reference sequence). CDR3 bases: TGTGCCAGCAGTCGGGCCAATAGCAATCAGCCCCAGCATTTT. This codes for CASSRANSNQPQHF.

The J gene is TRBJ2-7, the V gene TRBV4-3; TRBD1 is a possible D gene (6 bases). V lost 4 bases, J lost 1 base, and 14 bases lay in between. CDR3 size: 15 residues. Germline values: CDR1 LGHNA, CDR2 YSLEER. CDR3 region: CASSRNRDKSYEQYF. In DNA form, the CDR3 reads TGCGCCAGCAGCCGGAACAGGGACAAATCCTACGAGCAGTACTTC.

This chain joins TRBV24-1 and TRBJ2-1; 8 bases fit TRBD1. The germline V gene encodes CDR1 KGHDR and CDR2 SFDVKD. V dropped 7 bases and J dropped 7; count of bases not matched to a gene: 8. The CDR3 contains 14 residues. The chain's CDR3 is CATSPGQGVNEQFF. The CDR3 bases are TGTGCCACCAGCCCCGGACAGGGAGTGAATGAGCAGTTCTTC.

With respect to this clone: Distinct nucleotide sequences in the sample also encode this CDR3. The rearrangement joins TRBV3-1 (or the pseudogene TRBV3-2) to TRBJ2-3; D call uncertain. The germline V gene encodes CDR1 LGHDT and CDR2 YNNKEL (reference sequence). V lost 2 bases and J 3 bases, leaving 6 bases between the germline ends. This CDR3 contains 13 residues. DNA for the CDR3: TGTGCCAGCAGCCAAAGGGAAACAGATACGCAGTATTTT. Translation: CASSQRETDTQYF.

V and J are TRBV18 and TRBJ1-1; D call uncertain. The CDR3 consists of 15 residues. V dropped 5 bases and J dropped 5 bases, with 18 bases sitting between them. Germline lookup yields CDR1 KGHSH and CDR2 LQKENI. DNA for the CDR3: TGTGCCAGCTCAATTCTGCAGACCGCTGGGACTGAAGCTTTCTTT. Protein product: CASSILQTAGTEAFF. Supplemented by reference TRBV18 and TRBJ1-1, the full variable domain reads NAGVMQNPRHLVRRRGQEARLRCSPMKGHSHVYWYRQLPEEGLKFMVYLQKENIIDESGMPKERFSAEFPKEGPSILRIQQVVRGDSAAYFCASSILQTAGTEAFFGQGTRLTVV.